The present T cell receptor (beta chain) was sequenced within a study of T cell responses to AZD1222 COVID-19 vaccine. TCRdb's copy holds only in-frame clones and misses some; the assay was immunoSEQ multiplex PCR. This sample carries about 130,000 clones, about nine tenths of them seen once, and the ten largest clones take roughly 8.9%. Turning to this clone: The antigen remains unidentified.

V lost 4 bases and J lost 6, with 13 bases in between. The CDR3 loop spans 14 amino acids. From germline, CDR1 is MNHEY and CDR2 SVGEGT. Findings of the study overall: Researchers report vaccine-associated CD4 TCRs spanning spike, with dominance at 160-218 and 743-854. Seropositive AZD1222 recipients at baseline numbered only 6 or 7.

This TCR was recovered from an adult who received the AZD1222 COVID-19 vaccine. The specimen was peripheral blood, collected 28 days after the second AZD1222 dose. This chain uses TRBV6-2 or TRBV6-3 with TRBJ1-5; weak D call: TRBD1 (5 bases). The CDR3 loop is CASSSYRLSQPQHF. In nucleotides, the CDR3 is TGTGCCAGCAGTTCCTACAGGTTGTCTCAGCCCCAGCATTTT.